This T cell receptor (beta chain) was observed in a study of T-cell reconstitution after alpha-beta-depleted transplantation in children. A TCRbeta library incorporating unique molecular identifiers was prepared. TCRdb used MiXCR to reprocess the PCR reads, holding one entry per CDR3 protein. The table shows a few hundred thousand distinct CDR3 sequences, with about an eighth occurring only once. This sequence was found in a human donor who donated a stem cell graft to a child with Fanconi anemia. Sequencing was performed on PBMCs, taken from the stem cell graft.

The CDR3 loop reads CASSLVAGGATYGYTF. As DNA, the CDR3 is TGTGCCAGCAGCTTAGTGGCTGGGGGGGCCACCTATGGCTACACCTTC. The chain carries TRBV7-8 and TRBJ1-2; the D gene is possibly TRBD1 (6 bases). Trimming shortened V by 1 base and J by 4 bases, and 16 bases separated the two germline ends. The CDR3 is 16 amino acids. The germline gives CDR1 SGHVS, CDR2 FQNEAQ. The full variable domain, completed using reference TRBV7-8 and TRBJ1-2, is GAGVSQSPRYKVAKRGQDVALRCDPISGHVSLFWYQQALGQGPEFLTYFQNEAQLDKSGLPSDRFFAERPEGSVSTLKIQRTQQEDSAVYLCASSLVAGGATYGYTFGSGTRLTVV.